This T cell receptor (beta chain) was sequenced during a study of blood T cell repertoires in COVID-19. In the study overall: The United States, Italy and Spain supplied acute and convalescent COVID-19 samples. T cells, B-cell-depleted T cells, or PBMCs supplied cDNA or gDNA.

Original data processing: Scientists estimated how many nucleated cells there were by amplifying reference gene primers. Some clones are missing from TCRdb's copy, which holds only in-frame ones; the method was immunoSEQ multiplex PCR. The V and J calls and clone size are taken from that table; D and trimming were inferred from the DNA. The data contain fewer than 350,000 clones, roughly 91% of them singletons. The source is a woman in her fifties or sixties in a cohort exposed to, infected with or recovered from COVID-19 (not recorded which). Material: PBMCs or T cells enriched from blood (not recorded which).

Here the CDR3 reads CASILWGLAGAKGEQFF. CDR3 DNA: TGTGCCAGCATCCTGTGGGGACTAGCGGGAGCCAAGGGTGAGCAGTTCTTC. The genes are TRBV27 and TRBJ2-1; TRBD2 matches 14 bases. The CDR3 runs 17 residues. With V trimmed by 7 bases and J by 9 bases, 14 bases remained unmatched. Germline V gives CDR1 MNHEY, CDR2 SMNVEV (reference sequence).